These 8 T cell receptor beta chains were all obtained from the same sample, sequenced in a study of patients and donors after allogeneic stem cell transplantation. TCRdb reprocessed the RT-PCR reads via MiXCR and lists one record per CDR3 protein. Among some 880,000 distinct CDR3 sequences listed, 18% were seen once. Source material: blood, either unsorted or a sorted T cell fraction (not recorded which). These receptors originate from a human donor who was either an allogeneic HSCT recipient or a stem cell or donor lymphocyte infusion donor (not recorded which). It is not recorded whose cells these are; they may come from a transplant donor.

CDR3 sequence: CASSLIMRGNEQFF. The CDR3 DNA reads as TGTGCCAGCAGCTTAATTATGCGGGGCAATGAGCAGTTCTTC. The rearrangement joins TRBV7-3 to TRBJ2-1; tentative D call: TRBD2 (6 bases). Germline values: CDR1 SGHTA, CDR2 FQGTGA. The length of the CDR3 is 14 residues. V was trimmed by 1 base and J by 6 bases, leaving 10 bases between them.

This chain connects TRBV20-1 to TRBJ1-1, with D maybe TRBD1 (6 bases). V lost 1 base and J 1 base, leaving 7 bases between the germline ends. From germline, CDR1 is DFQATT and CDR2 SNEGSKA (reference sequence). The CDR3 totals 13 residues. Here the CDR3 reads CSARVGGNTEAFF. The CDR3, as DNA: TGCAGTGCTAGAGTAGGGGGGAACACTGAAGCTTTCTTT.

This rearrangement joins TRBV7-6 to TRBJ2-5; D is tentatively TRBD1 or TRBD2 (5 bases each). The V gene lost 3 bases and the J gene lost 5 bases, with 13 bases spanning the gap. The V gene's germline CDR1 is SGHVS and CDR2 FNYEAQ. The CDR3 runs to 14 residues. CDR3 amino acids: CASSFGTTRETQYF. CDR3 in DNA: TGTGCCAGCAGCTTCGGGACCACTCGGGAGACCCAGTACTTC.

This clonotype turned up a few times. The chain combines TRBV3-1 with TRBJ2-5; perhaps TRBD2 as D (6 bases). The V end lost 4 bases, the J end lost 4 bases, and 16 bases lay between the germline ends. Germline values: CDR1 LGHDT, CDR2 YNNKEL (reference sequence). This CDR3 is 15 amino acids long. The CDR3 spells CASSPHSPGLETQYF. As DNA, the CDR3 is TGTGCCAGCAGCCCTCATTCCCCGGGACTAGAGACCCAGTACTTC.

The table lists this clonotype with a few counts. The J gene is TRBJ1-1, the V gene TRBV5-1; 8 bases match TRBD1. V lost 3 bases to trimming and J lost 4 bases; unmatched junction nucleotides: 8. CDR3 length: 15 amino acids. Germline CDR1 is SGHRS and CDR2 is YFSETQ. The DNA of the CDR3 is TGCGCCAGCAGCTGGTCAGGGGGCGGTAGCACTGAAGCTTTCTTT. As protein: CASSWSGGGSTEAFF. Variable domain in full (rest from reference TRBV5-1 and TRBJ1-1): KAGVTQTPRYLIKTRGQQVTLSCSPISGHRSVSWYQQTPGQGLQFLFEYFSETQRNKGNFPGRFSGRQFSNSRSEMNVSTLELGDSALYLCASSWSGGGSTEAFFGQGTRLTVV.

This clonotype was observed a handful of times. This sequence joins TRBV12-3 or TRBV12-4 and TRBJ2-1; weak D call: TRBD2 (8 bases). This CDR3 comprises 15 residues. Between the trimmed V and J ends, which lost 3 bases and 4 bases, there was a span of 13 bases. The DNA for the CDR3 is TGTGCCAGCAGTTTTAGCGGGACAGCTTACAATGAGCAGTTCTTC. Protein: CASSFSGTAYNEQFF.

This clonotype was found a few times. This rearrangement joins TRBV11-1 to TRBJ2-2; possible D gene TRBD2, 5 bases. The germline CDR1 and CDR2 sequences are SGHAT and FQDESV (reference sequence). This CDR3 comprises 19 residues. The germline V and J ends were trimmed by 5 bases and 2 bases, with 24 bases remaining between them. The CDR3 sequence: CASSPLRREKTSNTGELFF. In DNA form, the CDR3 reads TGTGCCAGCAGCCCTCTACGTAGGGAGAAAACATCAAACACCGGGGAGCTGTTTTTT.

CDR3 protein: CASSLGISPLEQYF. CDR3 in DNA: TGTGCCAGCAGTTTGGGGATTAGTCCGCTCGAGCAGTACTTC. The chain recombines TRBV12-3 or TRBV12-4 with TRBJ2-7; D is undetermined. Trimming removed 3 bases at V and 6 bases at J, with 15 bases between. The CDR3 spans 14 residues.